The text below deals with one T cell receptor (beta chain). V gave up 4 bases and J gave up 1 base; unmatched junction bases: 7. Germline lookup yields CDR1 SEHNR and CDR2 FQNEAQ (reference sequence). CDR3 size: 16 residues. The data belong to a study of shared clonotypes between healthy human individuals. CD45RO-negative CD8 cells positively selected for CCR7 made up the naive population, which excluded terminally differentiated effector memory CD45RA+ cells. Method: immunoSEQ multiplex PCR; TCRdb's copy keeps in-frame clones and lacks some. The profile covers about 680,000 clones, with 92% appearing a single time and 24% taken by the ten largest.

This receptor was taken from a man in his thirties or forties in good health. The V call is TRBV7-9, the J call TRBJ1-5; TRBD1 aligns across 7 bases. Source material: naive CD8+ T cells sorted from blood. CDR3 sequence reads: CASSSRQGTSNQPQHF. Here the CDR3 DNA reads TGTGCCAGCAGCTCAAGACAGGGCACGAGCAATCAGCCCCAGCATTTT.